One sample yielded the 2 T cell receptor beta chains listed below, sequenced in a study of blood T cells in healthy people across ages. A J-beta primer mix and a sample-barcoded 5' primer were used in a second PCR of roughly 7 to 12 cycles. Each CDR3 protein is one row after TCRdb ran MiXCR on the 5' RACE reads. Here the sample spans around 1.5 million distinct CDR3 sequences, roughly a third being singletons. The material sequenced was blood. The source is a woman in her twenties or thirties in good health.

The V and J genes are TRBV3-1 and TRBJ1-1; 7 positions agree with TRBD1. Germline CDR1 and CDR2: LGHDT and YNNKEL (reference sequence). There are 16 residues in the CDR3. Trimming removed 4 bases from V and 2 bases from J; junction bases left unmatched: 10. The CDR3 coding sequence is TGTGCCAGCAGCCCCGTGCCCGGACAGGAAAACACTGAAGCTTTCTTT. Protein sequence: CASSPVPGQENTEAFF. The whole variable domain, filled in from reference TRBV3-1 and TRBJ1-1, reads DTAVSQTPKYLVTQMGNDKSIKCEQNLGHDTMYWYKQDSKKFLKIMFSYNNKELIINETVPNRFSPKSPDKAHLNLHINSLELGDSAVYFCASSPVPGQENTEAFFGQGTRLTVV.

The chain combines TRBV20-1 with TRBJ1-5; D is uncertain. V was trimmed by 0 bases and J by 4 bases, leaving 13 bases between them. The CDR3 extends over 15 amino acids. CDR1 is DFQATT, CDR2 SNEGSKA, per germline (reference sequence). CDR3 loop: CSARDPLLGNQPQHF. The CDR3 coding sequence is TGCAGTGCTAGAGATCCCCTGTTGGGGAATCAGCCCCAGCATTTT.